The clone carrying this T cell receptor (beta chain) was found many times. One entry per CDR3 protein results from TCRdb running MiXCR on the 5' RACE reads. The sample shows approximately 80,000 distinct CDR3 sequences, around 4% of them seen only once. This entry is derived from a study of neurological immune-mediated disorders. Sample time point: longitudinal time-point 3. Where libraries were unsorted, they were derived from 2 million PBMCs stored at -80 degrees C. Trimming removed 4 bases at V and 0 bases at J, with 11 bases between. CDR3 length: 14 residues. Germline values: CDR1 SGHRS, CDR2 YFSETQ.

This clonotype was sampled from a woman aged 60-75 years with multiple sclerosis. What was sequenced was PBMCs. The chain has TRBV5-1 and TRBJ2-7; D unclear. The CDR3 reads CASSPGGDSYEQYF. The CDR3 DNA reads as TGCGCCAGCAGCCCTGGTGGGGACTCCTACGAGCAGTACTTC.